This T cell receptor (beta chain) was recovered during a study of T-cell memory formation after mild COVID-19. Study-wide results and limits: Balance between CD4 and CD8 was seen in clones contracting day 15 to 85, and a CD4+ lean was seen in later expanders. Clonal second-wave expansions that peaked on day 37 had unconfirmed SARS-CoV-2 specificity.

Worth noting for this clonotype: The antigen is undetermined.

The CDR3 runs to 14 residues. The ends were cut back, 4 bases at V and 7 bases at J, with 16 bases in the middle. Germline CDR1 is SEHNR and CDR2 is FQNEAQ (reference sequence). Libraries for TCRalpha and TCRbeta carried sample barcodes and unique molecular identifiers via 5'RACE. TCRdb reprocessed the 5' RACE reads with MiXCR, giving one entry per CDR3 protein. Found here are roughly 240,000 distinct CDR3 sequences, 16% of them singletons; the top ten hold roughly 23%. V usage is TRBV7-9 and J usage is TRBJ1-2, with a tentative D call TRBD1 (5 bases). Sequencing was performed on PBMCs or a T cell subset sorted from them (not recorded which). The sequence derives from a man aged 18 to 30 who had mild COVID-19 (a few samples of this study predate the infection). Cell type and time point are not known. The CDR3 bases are TGTGCCAGCAGCTCAGGCGGGGGATACTTTGGCTACACCTTC. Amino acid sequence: CASSSGGGYFGYTF.